The entry below gives a single T cell receptor beta chain sequence along with its context. Its antigen is not known. Sequencing used immunoSEQ multiplex PCR; TCRdb keeps in-frame clones, though not all of them. The sample carries under 130,000 clones, approximately 89% recorded once. Sample time point: cycle 4 day 1 (C4D1), after more than 5 weeks of nivolumab. All the patients suffered relapse after autologous stem cell transplantation, and brentuximab vedotin exposure differed. Complete response, partial response or progressive disease were the best responses. This specimen belongs to a study of PD-1 blockade in classical Hodgkin lymphoma. Study conclusions and caveats: The causes of the repertoire differences, possibly disease activity or prior therapy, remain undefined. Baseline diversity in complete responders resembled that of newly diagnosed patients. Baseline TCR diversity was reportedly lower in newly diagnosed patients than healthy donors.

This receptor was obtained from a human donor with classical Hodgkin lymphoma. This specimen was peripheral blood mononuclear cells (PBMCs), taken before the fourth cycle of nivolumab.

CDR3 residues: CASSRGQLPSMNTEAFF. The CDR3 DNA reads as TGTGCCAGCAGCCGAGGACAGCTTCCTTCCATGAACACTGAAGCTTTCTTT. The chain combines TRBV7-9 with TRBJ1-1, with D maybe TRBD1 (6 bases). There are 17 residues in the CDR3. V lost 5 bases, J lost 0 bases, and 19 bases lay in between. CDR1 is SEHNR and CDR2 is FQNEAQ in the germline V gene (reference sequence).